The 18 T cell receptor beta chains given below trace back to one sample, sequenced in a study of T cells in Graves' hyperthyroidism and ophthalmopathy. TCR beta CDR3 sequences were amplified from RNA transcripts. The TCR CDR3 was amplified in a first-round RT-PCR using the HTBI primer set. TCRdb ran MiXCR on the multiplex PCR reads and lists one entry per CDR3 protein. The sample lists about 410,000 distinct CDR3 sequences, 14% to 15% occurring once. Specimen: blood. These receptors all come from a man between 18 and 35 years old with Graves' ophthalmopathy.

The CDR3 loop reads CSALSYGVGFVYGYTF. CDR3 bases: TGCAGCGCCCTATCTTATGGGGTAGGGTTCGTATATGGCTACACCTTC. The chain links TRBV29-1 to TRBJ1-2; D is uncertain. The CDR3 covers 16 residues. Trimming pared 7 bases from V and 5 bases from J, leaving 26 bases between. The V gene's germline CDR1 is SQVTM and CDR2 ANQGSEA.

Points on this clonotype: A read error may be the cause here, since a much bigger clone is one base away. V usage is TRBV11-2 and J usage is TRBJ2-1; 10 nucleotides match TRBD2. V lost 6 bases, J lost 10 bases, and 12 bases stayed unmatched. This CDR3 is 15 amino acids long. Germline V gene data show CDR1 as SGHAT and CDR2 as FQNNGV. Here the CDR3 DNA reads TGTGCCAGCAGAGGGACTAGCGTCCAATTGGGCGAGCAGTTCTTC. Protein: CASRGTSVQLGEQFF.

A few counts support this clonotype. A much larger clone lies a single base off, so this may be a read error. Without the conserved terminal phenylalanine or tryptophan, this CDR3 likely stems from a read error. The genes are TRBV30 and TRBJ2-7; D is possibly TRBD1 or TRBD2 (5 bases each). This CDR3 is 15 amino acids long. CDR1 GTSNPN and CDR2 SVGIG come from the germline V gene (reference sequence). The V end was cut by 0 bases, the J end by 5 bases, with 17 bases between. The CDR3 DNA reads TGTGCCTGGAGTGTACGTTGGGGGATCGGGGACGAGCAGTACCTC. Its translation: CAWSVRWGIGDEQYL.

The CDR3 loop is CATSRDFSTIGTQYF. The CDR3 region has the DNA TGTGCCACCAGCAGAGATTTCAGCACAATTGGGACCCAGTACTTC. The genes are TRBV15 and TRBJ2-5; no definite D call. Trimming stripped 0 bases from V and 7 bases from J, with 15 bases between. This CDR3 spans 15 amino acids. Germline CDR1 reads LNHNV; CDR2 reads YYDKDF (reference sequence).

This clonotype was recorded many times. The chain has TRBV20-1 and TRBJ1-2; D call uncertain. CDR3 size: 13 residues. V dropped 5 bases and J dropped 0 bases, with 10 bases sitting between them. Germline V gene lookup returns CDR1 DFQATT and CDR2 SNEGSKA (reference sequence). CDR3 amino acids: CSAGPTPNYGYTF. The CDR3 nucleotides read TGCAGTGCTGGCCCTACACCTAACTATGGCTACACCTTC.

There are a few counts of this clonotype. The chain employs TRBV6-5 and TRBJ2-2, with 7 bases that match TRBD2. The V segment lost 4 bases and the J segment 3 bases; nucleotides outside the gene matches: 14. This CDR3 spans 18 amino acids. Germline V gives CDR1 MNHEY, CDR2 SVGAGI. CDR3 bases: TGTGCCAGCAGTTTTGGGGGAGCGGGACCCGGTGACACCGGGGAGCTGTTTTTT. Protein: CASSFGGAGPGDTGELFF.

The gene calls are TRBV12-3 or TRBV12-4 and TRBJ2-7; TRBD1 aligns across 9 bases. The CDR3 is made up of 15 amino acids. V was pared by 6 bases and J by 2 bases, with 8 bases of the junction left unmatched. The CDR3 protein is CASSTGTGFAYEQYF. The CDR3 nucleotides read TGTGCCAGCAGCACCGGGACAGGGTTCGCCTACGAGCAGTACTTC.

This clonotype has at least ten counts. The chain combines TRBV10-1 with TRBJ2-3, with 11 bases identical to TRBD2. Trimming cost V 3 bases and J 3 bases; bases outside gene matches: 2. The CDR3 spans 15 residues. Germline V gene lookup returns CDR1 WNHNN and CDR2 SYGVQD (reference sequence). CDR3 loop: CASSDPSGGTDTQYF. CDR3 coding DNA: TGCGCCAGCAGTGATCCTAGCGGGGGGACAGATACGCAGTATTTT.

A few counts support this clonotype. The chain recombines TRBV30 with TRBJ2-5; D perhaps matches TRBD2 (6 bases). Trimming took 5 bases from V and 5 from J, leaving 18 bases between them. The CDR3 sequence is 14 residues long. CDR1 and CDR2 from the germline V gene are GTSNPN and SVGIG (reference sequence). The CDR3 spells CAWSSRGRGETQYF. CDR3 DNA sequence: TGTGCCTGGTCCTCTCGGGGGAGAGGTGAGACCCAGTACTTC.

This clonotype showed up many times. This chain links TRBV7-9 with TRBJ2-5; D remains unclear. V lost 6 bases and J lost 5, with 13 bases in between. Germline assignment: CDR1 SEHNR and CDR2 FQNEAQ (reference sequence). There are 13 residues in the CDR3. CDR3 DNA: TGTGCCAGCAGGCAACCATTTAGGGAGACCCAGTACTTC. It translates to CASRQPFRETQYF. The whole variable domain, remainder taken from reference TRBV7-9 and TRBJ2-5, is DTGVSQNPRHKITKRGQNVTFRCDPISEHNRLYWYRQTLGQGPEFLTYFQNEAQLEKSRLLSDRFSAERPKGSFSTLEIQRTEQGDSAMYLCASRQPFRETQYFGPGTRLLVL.

The DNA of the CDR3 is TGTGCCACCAGCAGAGCTCGGGCAGGGGAAAACTATGGCTACACCTTC. This codes for CATSRARAGENYGYTF. The J gene is TRBJ1-2, the V gene TRBV15; the D gene is possibly TRBD1 (6 bases). Germline lookup yields CDR1 LNHNV and CDR2 YYDKDF (reference sequence). The CDR3 contains 16 residues. Trimming took 1 base from V and 2 from J, leaving 14 bases between them.

This clonotype was seen ten or more times. This chain uses TRBV13 with TRBJ2-2; either TRBD1 or TRBD2 may supply D (5 bases each). The CDR3 runs 14 residues. Trimming cost V 1 base and J 4 bases, with 7 bases left between them. Germline V gives CDR1 PRHDT, CDR2 FYEKMQ (reference sequence). The CDR3 DNA sequence: TGTGCCAGCAGCTTAGAGGGGAGCACCGGGGAGCTGTTTTTT. Translating it yields CASSLEGSTGELFF.

This clonotype was found many times. The chain carries TRBV7-9 and TRBJ1-1, with D hard to call. Per germline, CDR1 SEHNR and CDR2 FQNEAQ (reference sequence). Trimming left V 5 bases short and J 4 bases short, with 8 bases between. CDR3 length: 12 amino acids. The DNA for the CDR3 is TGTGCCAGCAGCCCCGCGCGCACTGAAGCTTTCTTT. Amino acids: CASSPARTEAFF.

This clonotype was recorded at least ten times. This chain connects TRBV5-1 to TRBJ1-5; 11 bases line up with TRBD1. J was trimmed by 0 bases and V by 0 bases; bases with no gene match: 2. This CDR3 has 17 amino acids. CDR1 SGHRS and CDR2 YFSETQ come from the germline V gene. The CDR3: CASSLGTGGFSNQPQHF. CDR3 in DNA: TGCGCCAGCAGCTTGGGGACAGGGGGCTTTAGCAATCAGCCCCAGCATTTT.

The chain uses TRBV6-4 and TRBJ2-3; D is ambiguous. The CDR3 covers 15 residues. The V end lost 5 bases, the J end lost 4 bases, and 16 bases lay between the germline ends. Germline assignment: CDR1 MRHNA and CDR2 SNTAGT. The CDR3, as DNA: TGTGCCAGCAGTCACGACTGGGGTTCGGCAGATACGCAGTATTTT. It codes for CASSHDWGSADTQYF.

This clonotype was detected many times. The chain is built from TRBV2 and TRBJ2-3; no clear D gene. Germline CDR1 and CDR2: SNHLY and FYNNEI. This CDR3 region has 12 residues. With 2 bases removed from V and 4 bases from J, the gap between germline ends came to 4 bases. For the CDR3, the DNA is TGTGCCAGCAGTGAATGGTCAGATACGCAGTATTTT. Translated, it gives CASSEWSDTQYF.

This clonotype has only a few counts. The chain is built from TRBV10-3 and TRBJ1-2; no firm D call. CDR1 ENHRY and CDR2 SYGVKD come from the germline V gene. Trimming stripped 4 bases from V and 8 bases from J, with 11 bases between. The CDR3 totals 12 residues. The CDR3 sequence: CAISGPRHGYTF. In nucleotides, the CDR3 is TGTGCCATCAGTGGGCCCCGGCACGGCTACACCTTC.

This clonotype was seen at least ten times. The chain is built from TRBV30 and TRBJ2-7; 9 positions match TRBD1. Germline loops: CDR1 GTSNPN, CDR2 SVGIG (reference sequence). The CDR3 totals 14 residues. The trim removed 3 bases at V and 4 bases at J, leaving 7 bases unmatched. CDR3 DNA: TGTGCCTGGAGCCATGGACAGGGGCTTTACGAGCAGTACTTC. It translates to CAWSHGQGLYEQYF.